The 19 T cell receptor beta chains reported below all come from one sample, sequenced in a study of shared clonotypes between healthy human individuals. Assay: immunoSEQ multiplex PCR; the TCRdb copy retains only in-frame clones and omits some. The data contain 550,000 to 600,000 clones, about 98% of them seen just once; the ten biggest clones take up 0.3%. Naive CD8 isolation took CD45RO-negative cells positively selected for CCR7 and excluded terminally differentiated effector memory CD45RA+ cells. Sample: naive CD8+ T cells sorted from blood. These TCRs come from a man younger than 40 in good health.

The CDR3 region is CATSETAYEQYF. The DNA for the CDR3 is TGTGCCACCAGCGAAACAGCCTACGAGCAGTACTTC. The chain recombines TRBV15 with TRBJ2-7; D is unclear. The CDR3 is made up of 12 amino acids. Germline CDR1 reads LNHNV; CDR2 reads YYDKDF (reference sequence). Trimming shortened V by 5 bases and J by 2 bases, and 7 bases separated the two germline ends.

The chain joins TRBV4-1 to TRBJ2-3; the match to TRBD2 covers 9 bases. The CDR3 totals 17 residues. Trimming took 4 bases from V and 0 from J; bases not matched to a gene: 8. CDR1 and CDR2 (germline): MGHRA, YSYEKL. CDR3 protein: CASSPRLADTSTDTQYF. CDR3 in DNA: TGCGCCAGCAGCCCCCGACTAGCGGATACTAGCACAGATACGCAGTATTTT.

This chain links TRBV27 with TRBJ2-7, with TRBD1 matching over 8 bases. From germline, CDR1 is MNHEY and CDR2 SMNVEV (reference sequence). Germline trimming cut 3 bases from V and 6 bases from J; bases unmatched to any gene: 7. The CDR3 totals 14 residues. The CDR3 sequence: CASSFGQGFGEQYF. The CDR3 nucleotides are TGTGCCAGCAGTTTTGGACAGGGCTTTGGCGAGCAGTACTTC.

CDR3 in DNA: TGTGCCAGCAGCTTGTCAAGTCTAGCGGGAGAAGCCTACGAGCAGTACTTC. Its translation: CASSLSSLAGEAYEQYF. The chain recombines TRBV5-4 with TRBJ2-7; 10 bases are a match to TRBD2. The germline V gene has CDR1 SGHNT and CDR2 YYREEE (reference sequence). After removal of 1 base from V and 2 bases from J, the junction contained 9 bases not matched to a gene. This CDR3 has 17 residues.

The gene calls are TRBV29-1 and TRBJ1-1; D gene ambiguous. There are 13 residues in the CDR3. The V end was cut by 4 bases, the J end by 1 base, with 10 bases between. Per the germline V gene, CDR1 is SQVTM and CDR2 is ANQGSEA. The CDR3 nucleotides are TGCAGCGTTGTCGGGTACGAGAACACTGAAGCTTTCTTT. Residues: CSVVGYENTEAFF.

The V and J genes are TRBV18 and TRBJ2-7; the match to TRBD1 covers 7 bases. V lost 2 bases, J lost 1 base, and 5 bases stayed unmatched. The CDR3 is made up of 15 amino acids. The V gene's germline CDR1 is KGHSH and CDR2 LQKENI. CDR3 in DNA: TGTGCCAGCTCACCAGAGGACAGGCCGTCCTACGAGCAGTACTTC. Its translation is CASSPEDRPSYEQYF.

The rearrangement joins TRBV29-1 to TRBJ2-3; the match to TRBD2 covers 7 bases. V was clipped by 4 bases and J by 4 bases; unmatched bases: 11. CDR1 SQVTM and CDR2 ANQGSEA come from the germline V gene. This CDR3 is 15 amino acids long. Written as DNA, the CDR3 is TGCAGCGTTGTTCTCCCCGAACTAGCGTCAGATACGCAGTATTTT. Translating it yields CSVVLPELASDTQYF.

CDR3: CASSVEWNRGSGANVLTF. Written as DNA, the CDR3 is TGTGCCAGCAGCGTAGAATGGAACCGCGGCTCTGGGGCCAACGTCCTGACTTTC. The chain is built from TRBV9 and TRBJ2-6; no clear D gene. The germline gives CDR1 SGDLS, CDR2 YYNGEE. The CDR3 has 18 amino acids. V was pared by 0 bases and J by 0 bases, with 13 bases between.

V is TRBV28 and J is TRBJ1-1; possible D gene TRBD1, 5 bases. Germline values: CDR1 MDHEN, CDR2 SYDVKM. V was clipped by 5 bases and J by 0 bases, with 16 bases between them. The length of the CDR3 is 16 residues. The CDR3 DNA reads TGTGCCAGCAGTCACGTCACGACAGAAATGAACACTGAAGCTTTCTTT. Encoded protein: CASSHVTTEMNTEAFF.

This clone was seen once. The J gene is TRBJ1-2, the V gene TRBV15, with 9 bases fitting TRBD1. This CDR3 spans 14 amino acids. Germline V gene data show CDR1 as LNHNV and CDR2 as YYDKDF (reference sequence). V was pared by 3 bases and J by 7 bases, with 6 bases of the junction left unmatched. The CDR3 region is CATSSAGTGSGYTF. DNA of the CDR3: TGTGCCACCAGCAGTGCCGGGACAGGGAGTGGCTACACCTTC.

The chain couples TRBV28 to TRBJ1-1; D is undetermined. The germline CDR1 and CDR2 sequences are MDHEN and SYDVKM. This CDR3 contains 14 residues. V was cut by 3 bases and J by 2 bases, with 10 bases left in between. The CDR3: CASSFPDRNTEAFF. CDR3 bases: TGTGCCAGCAGTTTCCCGGACCGAAACACTGAAGCTTTCTTT.

The chain joins TRBV2 to TRBJ1-2, with D maybe TRBD1 (6 bases). Germline CDR1 reads SNHLY; CDR2 reads FYNNEI. V lost 10 bases, J lost 7 bases, and 16 bases lay in between. CDR3 length: 12 residues. This CDR3 is CATLGGRVGYTF. As DNA, the CDR3 is TGTGCCACCTTGGGGGGGCGCGTTGGCTACACCTTC.

This clone was found once. The chain couples TRBV28 to TRBJ1-1, with D perhaps matching TRBD1 (5 bases). CDR1 and CDR2 (germline): MDHEN, SYDVKM. The CDR3 contains 13 residues. The germline V and J ends were trimmed by 4 bases and 8 bases, with 14 bases remaining between them. The CDR3 is CASSSGTSYEAFF. DNA of the CDR3: TGTGCCAGCAGTTCCGGGACCTCCTACGAAGCTTTCTTT.

The chain is built from TRBV27 and TRBJ2-7; 8 nucleotides match TRBD2. J was trimmed by 4 bases and V by 4 bases; bases with no gene match: 12. Germline values: CDR1 MNHEY, CDR2 SMNVEV (reference sequence). There are 16 residues in the CDR3. The CDR3 sequence is CASSWGKAGAGYEQYF. Written as DNA, the CDR3 is TGTGCCAGCAGTTGGGGGAAAGCGGGAGCGGGGTACGAGCAGTACTTC.

The J gene is TRBJ1-4, the V gene TRBV7-9; D not certain. The CDR3 has 13 residues. Trimming took 5 bases from V and 4 from J, leaving 8 bases between them. CDR1 and CDR2 (germline): SEHNR, FQNEAQ (reference sequence). In DNA, the CDR3 is TGTGCCAGCAGCCCGGGTGTTAATGAAAAACTGTTTTTT. The encoded protein is CASSPGVNEKLFF.

The chain carries TRBV30 and TRBJ2-4; D gene uncertain. The germline V and J ends were trimmed by 0 bases and 3 bases, with 12 bases remaining between them. CDR3 length: 15 amino acids. CDR1 GTSNPN and CDR2 SVGIG come from the germline V gene (reference sequence). CDR3 amino acids: CAWSVGTGFKNIQYF. CDR3 sequence (DNA): TGTGCCTGGAGTGTAGGCACGGGTTTCAAAAACATTCAGTACTTC.

The chain couples TRBV15 to TRBJ2-3; TRBD1 is a possible D gene (5 bases). Germline lookup yields CDR1 LNHNV and CDR2 YYDKDF (reference sequence). V lost 0 bases to trimming and J lost 0 bases, with 16 bases between them. The CDR3 has 18 residues. The CDR3 here is CATSRDRTHYESTDTQYF. The CDR3 DNA reads as TGTGCCACCAGCAGAGATCGGACACACTATGAAAGCACAGATACGCAGTATTTT.

Details on this clone: Other DNA sequences in this specimen translate into the identical CDR3. The V gene is TRBV19, the J gene TRBJ2-7; the D is unclear. Germline V gene sequence: CDR1 LNHDA, CDR2 SQIVND (reference sequence). Trimming shortened V by 3 bases and J by 1 base, and 4 bases separated the two germline ends. CDR3 length equals 12 residues. CDR3 protein: CASSMGSYEQYF. In DNA form, the CDR3 reads TGTGCCAGTAGTATGGGTTCCTACGAGCAGTACTTC. Full variable domain (rest looked up from reference TRBV19 and TRBJ2-7): DGGITQSPKYLFRKEGQNVTLSCEQNLNHDAMYWYRQDPGQGLRLIYYSQIVNDFQKGDIAEGYSVSREKKESFPLTVTSAQKNPTAFYLCASSMGSYEQYFGPGTRLTVT.

The V call is TRBV27, the J call TRBJ1-5, with a weak D call TRBD1 (6 bases). V was clipped by 2 bases and J by 7 bases, with 15 bases between them. The CDR3 contains 15 residues. Germline values: CDR1 MNHEY, CDR2 SMNVEV (reference sequence). The CDR3 region is CASSLTTGRMQPQHF. For the CDR3, the DNA is TGTGCCAGCAGTTTAACGACAGGTAGAATGCAGCCCCAGCATTTT.